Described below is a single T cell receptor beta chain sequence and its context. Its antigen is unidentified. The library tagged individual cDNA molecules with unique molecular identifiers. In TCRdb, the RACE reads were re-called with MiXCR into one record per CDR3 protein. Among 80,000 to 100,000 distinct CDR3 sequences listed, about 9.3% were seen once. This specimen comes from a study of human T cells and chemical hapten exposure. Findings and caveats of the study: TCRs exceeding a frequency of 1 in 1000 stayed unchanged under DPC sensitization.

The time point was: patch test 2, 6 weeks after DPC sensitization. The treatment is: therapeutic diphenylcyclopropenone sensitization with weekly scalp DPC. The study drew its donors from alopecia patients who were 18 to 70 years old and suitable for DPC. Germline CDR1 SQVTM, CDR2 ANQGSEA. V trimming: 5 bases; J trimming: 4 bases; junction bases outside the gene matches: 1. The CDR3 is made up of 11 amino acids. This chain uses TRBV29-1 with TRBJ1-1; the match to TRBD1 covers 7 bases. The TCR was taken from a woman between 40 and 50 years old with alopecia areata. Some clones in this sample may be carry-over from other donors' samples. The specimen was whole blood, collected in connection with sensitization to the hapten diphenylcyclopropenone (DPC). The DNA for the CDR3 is TGCAGCGTTCAGGGGGGCACTGAAGCTTTCTTT. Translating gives CSVQGGTEAFF.